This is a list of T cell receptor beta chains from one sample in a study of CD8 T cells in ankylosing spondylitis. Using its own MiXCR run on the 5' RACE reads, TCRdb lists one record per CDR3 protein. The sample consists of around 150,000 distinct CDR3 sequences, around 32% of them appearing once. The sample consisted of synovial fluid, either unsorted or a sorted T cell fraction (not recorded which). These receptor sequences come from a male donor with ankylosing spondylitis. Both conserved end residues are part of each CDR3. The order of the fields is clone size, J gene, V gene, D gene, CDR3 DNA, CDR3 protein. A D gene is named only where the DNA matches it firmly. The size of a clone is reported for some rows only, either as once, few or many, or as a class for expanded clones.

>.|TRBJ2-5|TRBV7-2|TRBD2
TGTGCCAGCAGCCCAACACTAGCGGGAGAAGAGACCCAGTACTTC
CASSPTLAGEETQYF
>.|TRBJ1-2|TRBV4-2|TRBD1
TGTGCCAGCAGCCAAACCCCGGGACAGGGAAACTATGGCTACACCTTC
CASSQTPGQGNYGYTF
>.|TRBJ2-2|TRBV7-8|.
TGTGCCAGCAGCTCTCTTGGACAGTACGCGAACACCGGGGAGCTGTTTTTT
CASSSLGQYANTGELFF
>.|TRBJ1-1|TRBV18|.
TGTGCCAGCTCACCACCGCAGGGTAACACTGAAGCTTTCTTT
CASSPPQGNTEAFF
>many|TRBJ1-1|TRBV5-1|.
TGCGCCAGCAGCTCTTCCGGGACAACTAACACTGAAGCTTTCTTT
CASSSSGTTNTEAFF
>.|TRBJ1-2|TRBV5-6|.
TGTGCCAGCGTCTACTCAGACCGATACTATGGCTACACCTTC
CASVYSDRYYGYTF
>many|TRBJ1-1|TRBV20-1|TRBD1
TGCAGTGCTAGTCCAGTCGAACTAGAAAGACAGGGTTCGTCTTTCTTT
CSASPVELERQGSSFF
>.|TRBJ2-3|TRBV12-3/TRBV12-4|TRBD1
TGTGCCAGCAGTTTCGGTGACAGGGATGGGCATACGCAGTATTTT
CASSFGDRDGHTQYF
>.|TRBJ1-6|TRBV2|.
TGTGCCAGCAAAAGGGACATAAATAATTCACCCCTCCACTTT
CASKRDINNSPLHF
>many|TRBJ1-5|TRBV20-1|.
TGCAGTGCGATGAGGGGCTCTGGCAATCAGCCCCAGCATTTT
CSAMRGSGNQPQHF
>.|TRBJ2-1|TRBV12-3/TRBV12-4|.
TGTGCCAGCAGTGACCGTTCCCCCTCCTACAATGAGCAGTTCTTC
CASSDRSPSYNEQFF
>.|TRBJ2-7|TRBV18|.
TGTGCCAGCTCACCACCACAGGGAAGAGAGCAGTACTTC
CASSPPQGREQYF
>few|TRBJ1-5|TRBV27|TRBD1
TGTGCCAGCAGGAGATTAGACAGGGGGGATCAGCCCCAGCATTTT
CASRRLDRGDQPQHF
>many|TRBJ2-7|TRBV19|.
TGTGCCAGTACTTCGAGTAGCGGAACCTCCGAGCAGTACTTC
CASTSSSGTSEQYF
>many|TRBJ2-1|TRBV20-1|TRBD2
TGCAGTGCTAGGTCGCGGGAGAACAATGAGCAGTTCTTC
CSARSRENNEQFF
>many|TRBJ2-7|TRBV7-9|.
TGTGCCAGCAGCTTAGGCGGGAAGGTATCCTACGAGCAGTACTTC
CASSLGGKVSYEQYF
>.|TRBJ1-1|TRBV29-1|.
TGCAGCACGCAGCTCAGGGGCAAGGACACTGAAGCTTTCTTT
CSTQLRGKDTEAFF
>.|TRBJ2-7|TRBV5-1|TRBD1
TGCGCCAGCAGCCGTACAGGGGGCGCCCCCTACGAGCAGTACTTC
CASSRTGGAPYEQYF
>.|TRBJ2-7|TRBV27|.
TGTGCCAGCGCCTACCCCCCTGCCTACGAGCAGTACTTC
CASAYPPAYEQYF
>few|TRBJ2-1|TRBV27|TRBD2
TGTGCCAGCAGTTTATTGGGGACTAGCGGGAGGAAAGAGCAGTTCTTC
CASSLLGTSGRKEQFF
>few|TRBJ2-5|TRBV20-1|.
TGCAGTGCTAGGTCGACAGCTACCTCGGGCGAGACCCAGTACTTC
CSARSTATSGETQYF
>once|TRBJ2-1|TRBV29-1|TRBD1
TGCAGCGTCGCGGACAGGGACCCCTACAATGAGCAGTTCTTC
CSVADRDPYNEQFF
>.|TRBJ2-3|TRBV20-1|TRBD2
TGCAGTGCTTCTAGCGGGAGAGGTTTGGGCACAGATACGCAGTATTTT
CSASSGRGLGTDTQYF
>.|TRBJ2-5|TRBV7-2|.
TGTGCCAGCAGCTTAGGCGGAGGTCAAAAGGAGACCCAGTACTTC
CASSLGGGQKETQYF